What follows describes a single TCR beta chain. No antigen is known for it. Since a much larger clone is just one base distant, this may be a read error. As the CDR3 is not closed by the conserved phenylalanine or tryptophan, this likely results from a read error. This sample was included in a study of spatial heterogeneity in lung cancer. Study background: There were consistently more beta-chain sequences detected than alpha-chain sequences. Regarding the study as a whole: Ubiquitous expanded tumor TCRs were seen in blood more at resection than at follow-up.

Time point here: sample taken at primary tumor resection. Unsorted whole RNA samples from tumor, nontumor lung or frozen PBMC were sequenced. A distinct unique molecular identifier was carried by each TCR cDNA molecule. TCRdb re-analysed the 5' RACE reads in MiXCR, keeping a single row per CDR3 protein. The sample includes 39,000 or so distinct CDR3 sequences, 7.5% seen only once; the top ten take under 30%. The CDR3 extends over 14 amino acids. Germline V gene data show CDR1 as DFQATT and CDR2 as SNEGSKA (reference sequence). V was cut by 6 bases and J by 5 bases, with 19 bases left in between. V usage is TRBV20-1 and J usage is TRBJ1-1; D gene uncertain. The TCR was taken from a male donor with early-stage non-small cell lung cancer. This sample comprised PBMCs, obtained at surgery. The CDR3 bases are TGCAGTGCGCGGCTTGGAGCCGAGAGGACTGAAGCTTTCCTT. Translating it yields CSARLGAERTEAFL.